The 6 T cell receptor beta chains listed next were all sequenced from one sample in a study of T-cell reconstitution after alpha-beta-depleted transplantation in children. As it was prepared, the TCRbeta library received unique molecular identifiers. TCRdb recomputed calls from the PCR reads with MiXCR, one row per CDR3 protein. This table has 200,000 to 300,000 distinct CDR3 sequences, around 13% appearing once. Sequenced material: PBMCs from the stem cell graft donor, taken from the stem cell graft. Source of these receptors: a human donor who donated a stem cell graft to a child with acute lymphoblastic leukemia.

V usage is TRBV25-1 and J usage is TRBJ1-6; the D gene is possibly TRBD1 (5 bases). CDR3 size: 14 residues. The germline V gene has CDR1 MGHDK and CDR2 SYGVNS. V was shortened by 1 base and J by 10 bases, with 11 bases between the two germline ends. The CDR3 protein is CASSESRRGSPLHF. Here the CDR3 DNA reads TGTGCCAGCAGTGAATCTAGGAGGGGATCACCCCTCCACTTT.

This clonotype has more than one count but fewer than ten. The rearrangement links TRBV20-1 to TRBJ2-7, with 7 bases identical to TRBD1. The trim removed 6 bases at V and 0 bases at J, leaving 11 bases unmatched. Germline CDR1 DFQATT, CDR2 SNEGSKA (reference sequence). There are 15 residues in the CDR3. The chain's CDR3 is CSAPSPGQTSYEQYF. The CDR3 DNA reads as TGCAGTGCACCAAGCCCGGGACAGACCTCCTACGAGCAGTACTTC.

Ten or more counts support this clonotype. The chain recombines TRBV7-9 with TRBJ2-5; TRBD1 agrees at 10 bases. V trimming: 5 bases; J trimming: 4 bases; junction bases outside the gene matches: 7. The length of the CDR3 is 15 residues. CDR1 and CDR2 (germline): SEHNR, FQNEAQ (reference sequence). The CDR3 loop reads CASSRGGQGSETQYF. In DNA, the CDR3 is TGTGCCAGCAGCCGCGGGGGACAGGGGTCAGAGACCCAGTACTTC.

At least ten counts were recorded for this clonotype. The gene calls are TRBV12-3 or TRBV12-4 and TRBJ1-4; the D gene is possibly TRBD1 (5 bases). V dropped 5 bases and J dropped 8 bases, with 6 bases sitting between them. The CDR3 has 11 residues. The CDR3 reads CASSDSEKLFF. The CDR3, as DNA: TGTGCCAGCAGTGACAGCGAAAAACTGTTTTTT.

Many counts were recorded for this clonotype. V and J are TRBV28 and TRBJ2-7, with D possibly being TRBD1 (6 bases). Germline V gene data show CDR1 as MDHEN and CDR2 as SYDVKM. The germline V and J ends were trimmed by 6 bases and 5 bases, with 17 bases remaining between them. The CDR3 extends over 14 amino acids. CDR3: CASSGRGGINEQYF. The CDR3 bases are TGTGCCAGCAGCGGGCGAGGGGGAATCAACGAGCAGTACTTC.

In its sample, this clonotype was seen many times. The chain joins TRBV4-1 to TRBJ2-1, with 12 bases identical to TRBD2. The CDR3 totals 14 residues. Losses at the gene ends were 7 bases for V and 7 bases for J; bases not matched to a gene: 5. From germline, CDR1 is MGHRA and CDR2 YSYEKL. Written as DNA, the CDR3 is TGCGCCAGCAAGACTAGCGGGAGAGTTAATGAGCAGTTCTTC. Translation gives CASKTSGRVNEQFF.